The 9 T cell receptor beta chains in this list originate from one sample, sequenced in a study of OX40 agonist ivuxolimab in advanced cancers. Library method: the immunoSEQ multiplex PCR assay. TCRdb holds this immuneACCESS table with in-frame rearrangements only. Some clones are missing; in checked studies, unresolved V genes explain under half, and the rest has no known cause. Present in this sample are roughly 100,000 clones, 90% to 95% of which were seen just once. The ten largest clonotypes hold around 0.28% of the sample. Sequenced here: CD4+ or CD8+ T cells sorted from blood, sampled in a trial of the OX40 agonist ivuxolimab. The receptor source for this set is an adult with an advanced solid tumor such as melanoma, head and neck, liver or kidney cancer.

The chain employs TRBV6-5 and TRBJ2-1; the match to TRBD1 covers 8 bases. This CDR3 is built from 13 residues. V trimming: 10 bases; J trimming: 5 bases; junction bases outside the gene matches: 7. The V gene's germline CDR1 is MNHEY and CDR2 SVGAGI. The CDR3 region is CATRTGSNNEQFF. CDR3 sequence (DNA): TGTGCCACCCGGACAGGGTCTAACAATGAGCAGTTCTTC.

This chain connects TRBV11-2 to TRBJ2-1; D is uncertain. The CDR3 has 14 residues. Germline-derived CDR1 and CDR2 are SGHAT and FQNNGV. Trimming removed 1 base from V and 4 bases from J, with 8 bases in between. The CDR3 DNA is TGTGCCAGCAGCTTAGGTCGAGCGTACAATGAGCAGTTCTTC. Protein sequence: CASSLGRAYNEQFF. Variable domain in full (rest from reference TRBV11-2 and TRBJ2-1): EAGVAQSPRYKIIEKRQSVAFWCNPISGHATLYWYQQILGQGPKLLIQFQNNGVVDDSQLPKDRFSAERLKGVDSTLKIQPAKLEDSAVYLCASSLGRAYNEQFFGPGTRLTVL.

The CDR3 region has the DNA TGTGCCTGGAGTGTAGAGGGTTGGGATGAGCAGTTCTTC. Residues: CAWSVEGWDEQFF. The chain has TRBV30 and TRBJ2-1; tentative D call: TRBD2 (5 bases). Per germline, CDR1 GTSNPN and CDR2 SVGIG (reference sequence). The length of the CDR3 is 13 residues. Deletions cut 0 bases from V and 8 bases from J, with 11 bases between. Drawing the rest from reference TRBV30 and TRBJ2-1, the complete variable domain is SQTIHQWPATLVQPVGSPLSLECTVEGTSNPNLYWYRQAAGRGLQLLFYSVGIGQISSEVPQNLSASRPQDRQFILSSKKLLLSDSGFYLCAWSVEGWDEQFFGPGTRLTVL.

The chain links TRBV30 to TRBJ1-5; D is undetermined. CDR1 is GTSNPN and CDR2 is SVGIG in the germline V gene (reference sequence). The CDR3 is 16 residues long. The V and J ends lost 0 bases and 3 bases respectively, with 15 bases between them. In nucleotides, the CDR3 is TGTGCCTGGAGTGTACTAGGGCCGCCGTACAATCAGCCCCAGCATTTT. Amino acid sequence: CAWSVLGPPYNQPQHF.

This chain uses TRBV20-1 with TRBJ1-2; no reliable D call. In germline, CDR1 is DFQATT, CDR2 SNEGSKA (reference sequence). Trimming cost V 3 bases and J 2 bases, with 4 bases left between them. The CDR3 totals 11 residues. CDR3: CSASENYGYTF. CDR3 DNA: TGCAGTGCTAGTGAAAACTATGGCTACACCTTC.

This clone has just one count. The chain couples TRBV27 to TRBJ1-6, with TRBD1 identical over 7 bases. The V gene end was trimmed by 2 bases and the J gene end by 7 bases; junction bases not matched to a gene: 2. Per the germline V gene, CDR1 is MNHEY and CDR2 is SMNVEV (reference sequence). The length of the CDR3 is 14 residues. This chain's CDR3 is CASSLTGVNSPLHF. The CDR3 coding sequence is TGTGCCAGCAGTTTAACAGGGGTCAATTCACCCCTCCACTTT.

The chain combines TRBV2 with TRBJ2-3; D remains unclear. The CDR3 is made up of 11 amino acids. Germline lookup yields CDR1 SNHLY and CDR2 FYNNEI. The V and J ends lost 7 bases and 4 bases respectively, with 6 bases between them. The CDR3 reads CASMYADTQYF. The CDR3 bases are TGTGCCAGCATGTATGCAGATACGCAGTATTTT.

The V and J genes are TRBV6-4 and TRBJ2-7; D is unclear. V was pared by 10 bases and J by 0 bases, with 1 base between. Germline V CDR1 and CDR2: MRHNA, SNTAGT. The CDR3 totals 9 residues. CDR3 nucleotide sequence: TGTGCCATCTCCTACGAGCAGTACGTC. It is translated as CAISYEQYV.

V usage is TRBV30 and J usage is TRBJ1-1; D gene unclear. V lost 3 bases and J lost 4, with 15 bases in between. CDR3 size: 14 residues. CDR1 is GTSNPN and CDR2 is SVGIG in the germline V gene (reference sequence). CDR3 in DNA: TGTGCCTGGAGCTACGACCACGCGGGCACTGAAGCTTTCTTT. Translating it yields CAWSYDHAGTEAFF.